This T cell receptor (beta chain) was sequenced during a study of vaccination and CD4 T cells after COVID-19. This clonotype was observed a few times. Its antigen is not identified. This CDR3 comprises 13 residues. Trimming removed 1 base from V and 3 bases from J, with 6 bases in between. Germline assignment: CDR1 LNHNV and CDR2 YYDKDF (reference sequence). The Oncomine TCR Beta short-read assay generated sequence data from the DNA of cultured CD4+ T cells. TCRdb processed the PCR reads anew with MiXCR; each CDR3 protein has one entry. This table holds about 7,000 distinct CDR3 sequences, less than 40% found once. Documented treatment: roughly 11-day PBMC culture with coronavirus spike peptide pools or control peptides (ViraFEST assay). Gathering of the CD4+ T cells, from the unexposed donor, took place before the COVID-19 pandemic (2011-2018).

J is TRBJ1-2 and V is TRBV15; tentative D call: TRBD1 (5 bases). The sequence was collected from a human donor in good health. Material: CD4+ T cells from blood, cultured in vitro. The CDR3 loop is CATSRGGDYGYTF. The CDR3 DNA sequence: TGTGCCACCAGCAGAGGGGGCGACTATGGCTACACCTTC.